This record covers a single T cell receptor beta chain. Its specificity is unknown. The data are from a study of T cell repertoires in cytomegalovirus infection. TCRdb processed the reads anew with MiXCR; each CDR3 protein has one entry. This sample has around 530,000 distinct CDR3 sequences, with more than 25% found just once. Per germline, CDR1 SEHNR and CDR2 FQNEAQ (reference sequence). CDR3 length equals 16 residues. V was clipped by 4 bases and J by 1 base; unmatched bases: 6. Study-wide results and caveats: Within the response measured ex vivo, HLA-C-restricted CMV-specific TCR beta clonotypes were dominant.

This sequence originates from a human donor in good health (CMV status not recorded). Some clones in this sample may be carry-over from other donors' samples. The chain recombines TRBV7-9 with TRBJ1-4, with TRBD1 identical over 7 bases. The sequencing sample was made of PBMCs. CDR3 protein: CASSSSGGRTNEKLFF. The CDR3 DNA sequence: TGTGCCAGCAGCTCATCAGGGGGACGAACTAATGAAAAACTGTTTTTT.